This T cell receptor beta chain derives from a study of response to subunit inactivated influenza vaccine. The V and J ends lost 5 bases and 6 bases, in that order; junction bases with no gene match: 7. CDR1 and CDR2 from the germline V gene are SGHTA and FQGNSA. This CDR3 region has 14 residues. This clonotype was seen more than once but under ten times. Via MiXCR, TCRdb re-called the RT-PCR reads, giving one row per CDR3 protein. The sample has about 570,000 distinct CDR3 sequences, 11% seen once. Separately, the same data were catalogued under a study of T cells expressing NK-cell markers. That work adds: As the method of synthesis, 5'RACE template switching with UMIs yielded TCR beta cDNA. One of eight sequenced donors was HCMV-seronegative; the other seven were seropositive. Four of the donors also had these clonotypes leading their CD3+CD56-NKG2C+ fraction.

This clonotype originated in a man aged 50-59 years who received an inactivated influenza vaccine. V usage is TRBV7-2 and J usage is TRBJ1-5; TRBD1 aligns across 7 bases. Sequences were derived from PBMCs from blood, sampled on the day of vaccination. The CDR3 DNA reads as TGTGCCAGCAGCCCTACAGGGGTGAGTCAGCCCCAGCATTTT. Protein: CASSPTGVSQPQHF. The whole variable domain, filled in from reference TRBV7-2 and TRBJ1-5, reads GAGVSQSPSNKVTEKGKDVELRCDPISGHTALYWYRQSLGQGLEFLIYFQGNSAPDKSGLPSDRFSAERTGGSVSTLTIQRTQQEDSAVYLCASSPTGVSQPQHFGDGTRLSIL.